The 24 T cell receptor beta chains presented below share a single source sample, sequenced in a study of cytomegalovirus exposure and HLA in healthy donors. Primers included in the PCR were 60 Vbeta and 13 Jbeta primers. Only in-frame clones appear in the TCRdb table, and some are missing; sequencing was by immunoSEQ multiplex PCR. The sample holds about 190,000 clones, 65% to 85% seen once. The sample taken for sequencing was PBMCs. These receptors originate from a woman younger than 35 in good health and CMV-seronegative.

This clone was seen more than once but under ten times. The chain recombines TRBV5-1 with TRBJ2-7, with 7 bases identical to TRBD2. The CDR3 is 15 amino acids. The J segment lost 0 bases and the V segment lost 0 bases, leaving 3 bases of the junction unmatched. The germline V gene encodes CDR1 SGHRS and CDR2 YFSETQ. In nucleotides, the CDR3 is TGCGCCAGCAGCTTGGATCCGGGGGGCTCCTACGAGCAGTACTTC. Its protein is CASSLDPGGSYEQYF.

The chain has TRBV2 and TRBJ1-1; 8 bases match TRBD1. The V gene end was trimmed by 6 bases and the J gene end by 0 bases; junction bases not matched to a gene: 6. This CDR3 is 15 amino acids long. Germline CDR1 SNHLY, CDR2 FYNNEI. CDR3 sequence: CASRPRTGMNTEAFF. CDR3 nucleotide sequence: TGTGCCAGCAGACCAAGGACAGGGATGAACACTGAAGCTTTCTTT. The full variable domain, with the rest looked up from reference TRBV2 and TRBJ1-1, is EPEVTQTPSHQVTQMGQEVILRCVPISNHLYFYWYRQILGQKVEFLVSFYNNEISEKSEIFDDQFSVERPDGSNFTLKIRSTKLEDSAMYFCASRPRTGMNTEAFFGQGTRLTVV.

The genes are TRBV28 and TRBJ1-2; D unresolved. Germline CDR1 reads MDHEN; CDR2 reads SYDVKM. V was pared by 3 bases and J by 3 bases, with 17 bases between. The CDR3 length is 16 residues. CDR3 loop: CASSFASGRQDYGYTF. CDR3 coding DNA: TGTGCCAGCAGTTTTGCTTCCGGGAGACAAGACTATGGCTACACCTTC.

This chain uses TRBV6-6 with TRBJ1-5; no reliable D call. The germline V gene encodes CDR1 MNHNY and CDR2 SVGAGI (reference sequence). Trimming took off 5 bases at V and 5 bases at J, with 10 bases between the two ends. CDR3 size: 13 residues. The CDR3 sequence is CASSPTEDQPQHF. CDR3 nucleotide sequence: TGTGCCAGCAGTCCGACGGAGGATCAGCCCCAGCATTTT.

The chain employs TRBV7-8 and TRBJ2-7, with 10 bases identical to TRBD2. Germline V gene data show CDR1 as SGHVS and CDR2 as FQNEAQ. The length of the CDR3 is 16 residues. The junction had 10 bases not matched to a gene; V was cut back by 6 bases and J by 2 bases. The CDR3 protein is CASRPTGTSVTYEQYF. CDR3 bases: TGTGCCAGCAGGCCAACCGGGACTAGCGTGACCTACGAGCAGTACTTC.

The genes are TRBV6-5 and TRBJ2-7; 14 positions match TRBD2. V was pared by 5 bases and J by 13 bases, with 10 bases of the junction left unmatched. The CDR3 runs 14 residues. The V gene's germline CDR1 is MNHEY and CDR2 SVGAGI. CDR3 nucleotide sequence: TGTGCCAGCAGTGAGACTAGCGGGGGGGTTAGGCCTTACTTC. It translates to CASSETSGGVRPYF.

This sequence joins TRBV5-6 and TRBJ2-7, with 10 bases lining up with TRBD2. Germline V gene sequence: CDR1 SGHDT, CDR2 YYEEEE. The V segment lost 3 bases and the J segment 0 bases; nucleotides outside the gene matches: 3. This CDR3 is 15 amino acids long. The CDR3 loop is CASSWRTSGSYEQYF. As DNA, the CDR3 is TGTGCCAGCAGCTGGAGGACTAGCGGCTCCTACGAGCAGTACTTC.

This clone was found a few times. The chain employs TRBV14 and TRBJ1-6; the D gene is possibly TRBD1 (5 bases). Germline CDR1 reads SGHDN; CDR2 reads FVKESK. Trimming pared 5 bases from V and 9 bases from J, leaving 11 bases between. This CDR3 is 13 amino acids long. CDR3 sequence (DNA): TGTGCCAGCAGCTCGACAGTAGGTTCACCCCTCCACTTT. This codes for CASSSTVGSPLHF.

The rearrangement uses TRBV28 and TRBJ2-7; 10 bases match TRBD2. This CDR3 is 16 amino acids long. The germline CDR1 and CDR2 sequences are MDHEN and SYDVKM. After removal of 2 bases from V and 4 bases from J, the junction contained 8 bases not matched to a gene. The CDR3 nucleotides are TGTGCCAGCAGTTTAGAATCTAGCGGGAGAACGTACGAGCAGTACTTC. This encodes CASSLESSGRTYEQYF.

V and J are TRBV5-1 and TRBJ1-1, with TRBD1 matching over 9 bases. Germline values: CDR1 SGHRS, CDR2 YFSETQ. V was clipped by 7 bases and J by 3 bases; unmatched bases: 7. The length of the CDR3 is 14 residues. This CDR3 reads CASGARQGDTEAFF. DNA for the CDR3: TGCGCCAGCGGCGCCCGACAGGGGGACACTGAAGCTTTCTTT. Full variable domain (remainder filled in from reference TRBV5-1 and TRBJ1-1): KAGVTQTPRYLIKTRGQQVTLSCSPISGHRSVSWYQQTPGQGLQFLFEYFSETQRNKGNFPGRFSGRQFSNSRSEMNVSTLELGDSALYLCASGARQGDTEAFFGQGTRLTVV.

The genes are TRBV7-9 and TRBJ1-4; a possible D gene is TRBD1 (6 bases). Trimming removed 0 bases from V and 4 bases from J, with 9 bases in between. The CDR3 spans 15 residues. Germline loops: CDR1 SEHNR, CDR2 FQNEAQ (reference sequence). The CDR3 is CASSLAQGINEKLFF. CDR3 sequence (DNA): TGTGCCAGCAGCTTAGCCCAGGGGATTAATGAAAAACTGTTTTTT.

A note on this clone: The sample holds other DNA sequences that translate to the same CDR3. The CDR3 region is CASSAGQNTEAFF. The CDR3 DNA reads TGTGCCAGCAGCGCCGGACAGAACACTGAAGCTTTCTTT. The V gene is TRBV7-3, the J gene TRBJ1-1; TRBD1 is a possible D gene (5 bases). Germline CDR1 and CDR2: SGHTA and FQGTGA. This CDR3 has 13 residues. V gave up 5 bases and J gave up 1 base, with 8 bases separating them.

V is TRBV9 and J is TRBJ1-6; TRBD1 is a possible D gene (6 bases). Trimming pared 3 bases from V and 3 bases from J, leaving 10 bases between. This CDR3 has 15 amino acids. CDR1 and CDR2 (germline): SGDLS, YYNGEE. This chain's CDR3 is CASSAGQNYNSPLHF. In DNA, the CDR3 is TGTGCCAGCAGCGCCGGACAGAACTATAATTCACCCCTCCACTTT.

The chain has TRBV13 and TRBJ1-1, with D perhaps TRBD1 (6 bases). The CDR3 consists of 14 residues. Trimming stripped 5 bases from V and 3 bases from J, with 13 bases between. Germline lookup yields CDR1 PRHDT and CDR2 FYEKMQ (reference sequence). The CDR3, as DNA: TGTGCCAGCAGCCACGAAAACAGGGACACTGAAGCTTTCTTT. Its translation is CASSHENRDTEAFF.

The V call is TRBV6-4, the J call TRBJ2-7; D call uncertain. Looked up from germline, CDR1 is MRHNA and CDR2 is SNTAGT. The CDR3 consists of 14 residues. Trimming took off 3 bases at V and 2 bases at J, with 11 bases between the two ends. CDR3 amino acids: CASSEARITYEQYF. CDR3 DNA: TGTGCCAGCAGTGAGGCCAGAATAACCTACGAGCAGTACTTC.

The gene calls are TRBV11-2 and TRBJ2-5; 10 nucleotides agree with TRBD2. Looked up from germline, CDR1 is SGHAT and CDR2 is FQNNGV. CDR3 length: 16 amino acids. The V segment lost 2 bases and the J segment 4 bases; nucleotides outside the gene matches: 7. The CDR3 spells CASSLTLSGRTETQYF. The CDR3 bases are TGTGCCAGCAGCTTAACGCTTAGCGGGAGGACAGAGACCCAGTACTTC.

In this sample, this clone turned up once. The V call is TRBV6-5, the J call TRBJ1-1, with D possibly matching TRBD1 (5 bases). V was cut by 7 bases and J by 6 bases, with 15 bases left in between. The CDR3 loop spans 13 amino acids. Germline values: CDR1 MNHEY, CDR2 SVGAGI. DNA of the CDR3: TGTGCCAGCACTAAAACAGGCGTCGCTGAAGCTTTCTTT. It yields the protein CASTKTGVAEAFF.

J is TRBJ1-2 and V is TRBV2; a possible D gene is TRBD1 (5 bases). Trimming cost V 4 bases and J 4 bases, with 16 bases left between them. CDR1 and CDR2 (germline): SNHLY, FYNNEI. The CDR3 contains 15 residues. CDR3 sequence: CASSALQAPGYGYTF. The CDR3 coding sequence is TGTGCCAGCAGTGCTCTACAGGCTCCGGGCTATGGCTACACCTTC.

V gene TRBV19 combines with J gene TRBJ2-7; D gene uncertain. Trimming left V 5 bases short and J 2 bases short, with 13 bases between. CDR1 and CDR2 (germline): LNHDA, SQIVND (reference sequence). The CDR3 spans 14 residues. The CDR3 spells CASSSTAGPYEQYF. The CDR3 DNA follows: TGTGCCAGTAGTTCCACGGCAGGTCCCTACGAGCAGTACTTC. Together with reference TRBV19 and TRBJ2-7, the CDR3 gives the full variable domain: DGGITQSPKYLFRKEGQNVTLSCEQNLNHDAMYWYRQDPGQGLRLIYYSQIVNDFQKGDIAEGYSVSREKKESFPLTVTSAQKNPTAFYLCASSSTAGPYEQYFGPGTRLTVT.

V is TRBV7-6 and J is TRBJ2-1, with 8 bases fitting TRBD2. V shed 5 bases, J shed 8 bases, and the junction held 14 bases outside the gene matches. CDR1 and CDR2 (germline): SGHVS, FNYEAQ. This CDR3 comprises 16 residues. CDR3 nucleotide sequence: TGTGCCAGCAGCCCAGTTGTTGGGAGCGGGAGCGATGAGCAGTTCTTC. Translation: CASSPVVGSGSDEQFF. The full variable domain, with the rest looked up from reference TRBV7-6 and TRBJ2-1, is GAGVSQSPRYKVTKRGQDVALRCDPISGHVSLYWYRQALGQGPEFLTYFNYEAQQDKSGLPNDRFSAERPEGSISTLTIQRTEQRDSAMYRCASSPVVGSGSDEQFFGPGTRLTVL.

This clone was recorded only once. The chain recombines TRBV7-3 with TRBJ2-5; 8 bases fit TRBD2. The CDR3 totals 14 residues. V lost 5 bases to trimming and J lost 3 bases; unmatched junction nucleotides: 5. Germline V lookup: CDR1 SGHTA, CDR2 FQGTGA. DNA of the CDR3: TGTGCCAGCAGCCCCTCGGGACTAGAAGAGACCCAGTACTTC. It specifies CASSPSGLEETQYF.

This chain uses TRBV29-1 with TRBJ2-7; 8 bases fit TRBD2. Trimming cost V 0 bases and J 7 bases; bases outside gene matches: 2. Looked up from germline, CDR1 is SQVTM and CDR2 is ANQGSEA. The CDR3 has 12 residues. The chain's CDR3 is CSVEETGGEQYF. The CDR3 DNA reads as TGCAGCGTTGAAGAAACGGGGGGGGAGCAGTACTTC.

V gene TRBV9 combines with J gene TRBJ1-3; D unclear. The CDR3 loop spans 15 amino acids. Germline values: CDR1 SGDLS, CDR2 YYNGEE. Trimming removed 4 bases from V and 8 bases from J, with 19 bases in between. CDR3 loop: CASSPVGSGAHTIYF. Here the CDR3 DNA reads TGTGCCAGCAGCCCAGTGGGGTCGGGAGCGCACACCATATATTTT. Full variable domain (remainder filled in from reference TRBV9 and TRBJ1-3): DSGVTQTPKHLITATGQRVTLRCSPRSGDLSVYWYQQSLDQGLQFLIQYYNGEERAKGNILERFSAQQFPDLHSELNLSSLELGDSALYFCASSPVGSGAHTIYFGEGSWLTVV.

The chain's CDR3 is CASSYQGAISGANVLTF. Written as DNA, the CDR3 is TGTGCCAGCAGTTATCAGGGGGCAATCTCTGGGGCCAACGTCCTGACTTTC. This sequence joins TRBV27 and TRBJ2-6; 8 bases match TRBD1. CDR3 length: 17 residues. CDR1 is MNHEY, CDR2 SMNVEV, per germline (reference sequence). V lost 4 bases to trimming and J lost 0 bases; unmatched junction nucleotides: 5.